This section outlines one T cell receptor (beta chain) sequence together with its context. Its antigen is unknown. This entry belongs to a study of T cells in Graves' hyperthyroidism and ophthalmopathy. Patients having uncontrolled infection, another autoimmune disease, pregnancy or lactation were not included. The diagnostic basis comprised clinical symptoms, serum thyroxine and TRAb, thyroid ultrasound and orbital computed tomography. Findings of the study overall: Appearing also in blood were most of the thyroid clonotypes expanded above 0.001. Ophthalmopathy stood apart from stable hyperthyroidism in a 13 V-J model.

Germline CDR1 and CDR2: SGHTA and FQGNSA. There are 16 residues in the CDR3. The V segment lost 4 bases and the J segment 5 bases; nucleotides outside the gene matches: 12. Amplification yielded TCR beta CDR3 regions, with RNA transcripts as the source. HTBI primers were used for first-round RT-PCR of the TCR CDR3. Each CDR3 protein is one row after TCRdb ran MiXCR on the multiplex PCR reads. Of roughly 500,000 distinct CDR3 sequences in the sample, approximately 48% were seen once. The sequence was collected from an adult woman with Graves' disease, either hyperthyroidism or ophthalmopathy (not recorded which). The chain links TRBV7-2 to TRBJ2-7, with 9 bases lining up with TRBD2. Sequenced input: peripheral blood or thyroid tissue (not recorded which). CDR3 DNA sequence: TGTGCCAGCAGCTCAGGAGAGGGACTAGCCTTGCACGAGCAGTACTTC. As protein: CASSSGEGLALHEQYF.